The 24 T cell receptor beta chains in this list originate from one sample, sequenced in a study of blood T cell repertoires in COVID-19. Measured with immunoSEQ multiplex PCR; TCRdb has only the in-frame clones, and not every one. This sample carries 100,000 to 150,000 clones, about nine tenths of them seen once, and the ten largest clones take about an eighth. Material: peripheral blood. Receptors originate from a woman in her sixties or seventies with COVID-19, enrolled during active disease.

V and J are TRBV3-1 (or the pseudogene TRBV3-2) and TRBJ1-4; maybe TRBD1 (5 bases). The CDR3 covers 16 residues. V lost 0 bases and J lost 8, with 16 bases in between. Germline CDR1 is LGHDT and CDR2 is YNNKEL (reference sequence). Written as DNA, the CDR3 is TGTGCCAGCAGCCAAGATGACGGGGGGACCCAGGAAAAACTGTTTTTT. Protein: CASSQDDGGTQEKLFF.

As DNA, the CDR3 is TGTGCCAGCAGTCCTAGCGGATTTAGCACAGATACGCAGTATTTT. Amino acids: CASSPSGFSTDTQYF. The chain carries TRBV28 and TRBJ2-3; TRBD2 matches 7 bases. Losses at the gene ends were 5 bases for V and 0 bases for J; bases not matched to a gene: 5. This CDR3 is built from 15 residues. Germline assignment: CDR1 MDHEN and CDR2 SYDVKM.

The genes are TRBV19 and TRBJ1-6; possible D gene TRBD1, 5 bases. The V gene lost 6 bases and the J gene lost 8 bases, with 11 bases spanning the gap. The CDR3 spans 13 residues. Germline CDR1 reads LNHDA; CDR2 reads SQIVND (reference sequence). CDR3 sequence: CASRYLGDSPLHF. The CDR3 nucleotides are TGTGCCAGTAGGTACTTAGGGGATTCACCCCTCCACTTT.

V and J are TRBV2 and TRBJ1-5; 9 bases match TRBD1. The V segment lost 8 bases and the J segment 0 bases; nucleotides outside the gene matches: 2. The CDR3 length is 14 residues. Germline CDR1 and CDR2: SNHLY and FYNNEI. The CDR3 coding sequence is TGTGCCAGCGGGACAGGGATTAGCAATCAGCCCCAGCATTTT. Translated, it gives CASGTGISNQPQHF.

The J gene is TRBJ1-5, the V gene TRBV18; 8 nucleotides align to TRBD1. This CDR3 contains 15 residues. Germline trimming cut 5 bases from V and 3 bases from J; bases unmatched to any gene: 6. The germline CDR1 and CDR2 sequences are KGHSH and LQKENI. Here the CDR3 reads CASSEWTGHNQPQHF. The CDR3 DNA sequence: TGTGCCAGCTCAGAATGGACAGGGCACAATCAGCCCCAGCATTTT.

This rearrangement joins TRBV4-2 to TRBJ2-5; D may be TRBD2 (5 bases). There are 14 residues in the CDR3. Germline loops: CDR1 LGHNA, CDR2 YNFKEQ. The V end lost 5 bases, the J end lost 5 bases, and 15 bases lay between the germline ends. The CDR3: CASSAIGVGETQYF. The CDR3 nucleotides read TGTGCCAGCAGCGCAATCGGGGTGGGGGAGACCCAGTACTTC.

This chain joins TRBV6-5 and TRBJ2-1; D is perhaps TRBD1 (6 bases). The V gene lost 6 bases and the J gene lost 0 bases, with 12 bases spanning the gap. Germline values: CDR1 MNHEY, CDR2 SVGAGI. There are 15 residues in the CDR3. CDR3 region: CASSHRADSYNEQFF. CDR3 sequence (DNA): TGTGCCAGCAGCCACAGGGCAGACTCCTACAATGAGCAGTTCTTC.

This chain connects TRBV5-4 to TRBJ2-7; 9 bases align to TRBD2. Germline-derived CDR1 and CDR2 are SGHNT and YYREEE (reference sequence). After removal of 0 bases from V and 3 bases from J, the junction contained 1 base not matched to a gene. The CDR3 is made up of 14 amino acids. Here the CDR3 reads CASSLGLADYEQYF. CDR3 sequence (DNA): TGTGCCAGCAGCTTGGGACTAGCGGACTACGAGCAGTACTTC.

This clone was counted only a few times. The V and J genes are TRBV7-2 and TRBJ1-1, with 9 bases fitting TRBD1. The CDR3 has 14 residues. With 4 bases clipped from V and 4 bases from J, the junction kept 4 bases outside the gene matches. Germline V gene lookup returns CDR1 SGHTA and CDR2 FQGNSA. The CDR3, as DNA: TGTGCCAGCAGCTCGGACAGGGGACTCACTGAAGCTTTCTTT. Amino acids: CASSSDRGLTEAFF.

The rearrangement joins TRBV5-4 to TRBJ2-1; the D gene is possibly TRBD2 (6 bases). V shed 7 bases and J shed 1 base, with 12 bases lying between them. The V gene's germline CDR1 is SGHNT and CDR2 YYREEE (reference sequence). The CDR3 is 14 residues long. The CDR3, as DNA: TGTGCCAGCTTCTCTCGGGGGTCCTACAATGAGCAGTTCTTC. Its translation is CASFSRGSYNEQFF.

CDR3 in DNA: TGCGCCAGCCGCCTGGGACAGGATAACACCGGGGAGCTGTTTTTT. It encodes CASRLGQDNTGELFF. This chain links TRBV23-1 with TRBJ2-2; 8 nucleotides align to TRBD1. TRBV23-1 belongs to the ORF category, with a function that is uncertain. V lost 8 bases and J lost 2; bases outside the gene matches: 7. The CDR3 contains 15 residues.

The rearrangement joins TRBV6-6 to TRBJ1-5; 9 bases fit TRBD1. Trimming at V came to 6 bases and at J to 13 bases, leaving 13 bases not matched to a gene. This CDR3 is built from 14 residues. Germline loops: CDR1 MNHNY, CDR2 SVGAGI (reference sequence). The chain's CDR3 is CASSPTGGVSNQHF. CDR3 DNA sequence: TGTGCCAGCAGCCCGACAGGGGGAGTTAGCAATCAGCATTTT.

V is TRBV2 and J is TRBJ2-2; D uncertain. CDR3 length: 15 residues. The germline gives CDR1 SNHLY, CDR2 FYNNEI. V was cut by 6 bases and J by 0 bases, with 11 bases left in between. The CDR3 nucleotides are TGTGCCAGCAGGATGGGCAGAGCGAACACCGGGGAGCTGTTTTTT. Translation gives CASRMGRANTGELFF.

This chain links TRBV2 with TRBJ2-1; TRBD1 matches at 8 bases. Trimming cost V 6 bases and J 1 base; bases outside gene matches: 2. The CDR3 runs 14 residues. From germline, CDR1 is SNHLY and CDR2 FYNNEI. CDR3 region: CASSGQGSYNEQFF. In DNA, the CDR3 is TGTGCCAGCAGCGGACAGGGTTCCTACAATGAGCAGTTCTTC.

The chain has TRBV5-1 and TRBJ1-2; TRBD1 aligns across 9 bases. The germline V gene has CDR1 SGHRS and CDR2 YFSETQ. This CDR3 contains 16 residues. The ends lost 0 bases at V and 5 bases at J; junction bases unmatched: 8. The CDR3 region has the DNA TGCGCCAGCAGCTTGGGTCTAGGGACAGGGAATTATGGCTACACCTTC. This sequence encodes CASSLGLGTGNYGYTF.

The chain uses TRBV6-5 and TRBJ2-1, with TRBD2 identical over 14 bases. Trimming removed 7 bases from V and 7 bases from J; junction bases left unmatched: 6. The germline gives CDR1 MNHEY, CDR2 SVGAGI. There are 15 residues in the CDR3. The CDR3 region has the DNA TGTGCCAGCACCCGACTAGCGGGGGGGCCTAATGAGCAGTTCTTC. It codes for CASTRLAGGPNEQFF.

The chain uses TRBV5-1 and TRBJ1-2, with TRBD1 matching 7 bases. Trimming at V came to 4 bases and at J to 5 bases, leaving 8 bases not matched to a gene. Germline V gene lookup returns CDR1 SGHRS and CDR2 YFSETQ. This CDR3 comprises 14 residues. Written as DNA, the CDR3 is TGCGCCAGCAGCGTTGGTTCAGGGGGGTATGGCTACACCTTC. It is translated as CASSVGSGGYGYTF.

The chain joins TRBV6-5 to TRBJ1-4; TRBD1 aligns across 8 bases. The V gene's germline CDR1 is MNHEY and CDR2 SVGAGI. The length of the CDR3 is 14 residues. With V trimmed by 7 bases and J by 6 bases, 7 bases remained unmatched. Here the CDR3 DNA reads TGTGCCAGCAAAGACAGGGGTCGTGATGAAAAACTGTTTTTT. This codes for CASKDRGRDEKLFF.

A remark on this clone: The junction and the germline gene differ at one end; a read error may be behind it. CDR3 residues: CASSLALRGIAF. The DNA for the CDR3 is TGTGCCAGCAGCTTAGCGCTTAGGGGAATCGCCTTC. V is TRBV7-2 and J is TRBJ1-2; maybe TRBD1 (5 bases). Per the germline V gene, CDR1 is SGHTA and CDR2 is FQGNSA. The CDR3 totals 12 residues.

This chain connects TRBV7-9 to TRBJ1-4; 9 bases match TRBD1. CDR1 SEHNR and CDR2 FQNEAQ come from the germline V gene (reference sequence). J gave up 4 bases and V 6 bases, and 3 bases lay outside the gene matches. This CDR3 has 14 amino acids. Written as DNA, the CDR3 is TGTGCCAGCAGACCGGGACAGGGTAATGAAAAACTGTTTTTT. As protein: CASRPGQGNEKLFF.

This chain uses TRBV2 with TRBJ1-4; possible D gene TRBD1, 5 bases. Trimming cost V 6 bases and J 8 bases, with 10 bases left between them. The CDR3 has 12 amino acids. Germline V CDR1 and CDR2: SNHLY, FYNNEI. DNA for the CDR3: TGTGCCAGCAGACAGTGGGGCGAAAAACTGTTTTTT. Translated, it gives CASRQWGEKLFF.

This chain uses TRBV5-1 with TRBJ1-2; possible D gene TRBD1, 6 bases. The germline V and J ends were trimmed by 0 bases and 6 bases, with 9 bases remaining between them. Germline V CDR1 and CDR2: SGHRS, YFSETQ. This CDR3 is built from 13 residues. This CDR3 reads CASSLGDNHGYTF. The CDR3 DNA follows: TGCGCCAGCAGCTTGGGGGACAATCATGGCTACACCTTC.

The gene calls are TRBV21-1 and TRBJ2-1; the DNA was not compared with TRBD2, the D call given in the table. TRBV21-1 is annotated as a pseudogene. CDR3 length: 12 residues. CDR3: CASSKRPGWQFF. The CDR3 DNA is TGTGCCAGCAGCAAACGGCCGGGGTGGCAGTTCTTC.

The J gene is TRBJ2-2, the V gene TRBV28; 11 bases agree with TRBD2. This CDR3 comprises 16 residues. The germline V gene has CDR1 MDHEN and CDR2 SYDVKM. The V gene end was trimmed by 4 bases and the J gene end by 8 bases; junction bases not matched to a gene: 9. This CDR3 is CASSSTSGGDIGELFF. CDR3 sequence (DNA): TGTGCCAGCAGTTCCACTAGCGGGGGTGACATAGGGGAGCTGTTTTTT. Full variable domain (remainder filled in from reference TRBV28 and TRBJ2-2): DVKVTQSSRYLVKRTGEKVFLECVQDMDHENMFWYRQDPGLGLRLIYFSYDVKMKEKGDIPEGYSVSREKKERFSLILESASTNQTSMYLCASSSTSGGDIGELFFGEGSRLTVL.